What follows are 9 T cell receptor beta chains derived from one specimen sequenced in a study of blood T cell repertoires in COVID-19 (dated by TCRdb to about 2020). Library construction relied on the immunoSEQ multiplex PCR assay. TCRdb holds this immuneACCESS table with in-frame rearrangements only. Some clones are missing; in checked studies, unresolved V genes explain under half, and the rest has no known cause. Counted in this sample were under 150,000 clones; about 80% of them appeared once. The top ten clonotypes cover just under 25% of the sample. The sample was peripheral blood. The origin of the receptors is a human donor in a cohort sampled during active COVID-19.

The genes are TRBV6-4 and TRBJ1-2; TRBD1 aligns across 9 bases. Germline assignment: CDR1 MRHNA and CDR2 SNTAGT. After removal of 0 bases from V and 8 bases from J, the junction contained 10 bases not matched to a gene. This CDR3 is built from 16 residues. CDR3 nucleotide sequence: TGTGCCAGCAGTGACTCCGGGAAAGACAGGGGGGTCGGCTACACCTTC. Its protein product is CASSDSGKDRGVGYTF.

The chain links TRBV24-1 to TRBJ2-3; tentatively, D is TRBD2 (6 bases). This CDR3 contains 13 residues. V dropped 1 base and J dropped 5 bases, with 6 bases sitting between them. Germline-derived CDR1 and CDR2 are KGHDR and SFDVKD. The CDR3 DNA is TGTGCCACCAGTGATTTCGGGGGAGATACGCAGTATTTT. Protein: CATSDFGGDTQYF.

This chain uses TRBV5-4 with TRBJ1-1; D not resolved. Germline lookup yields CDR1 SGHNT and CDR2 YYREEE (reference sequence). Trimming removed 3 bases at V and 7 bases at J, with 13 bases between. CDR3 size: 13 residues. CDR3 DNA: TGTGCCAGCAGCTCCCGGGTCGGCGGTGAAGCTTTCTTT. Translated: CASSSRVGGEAFF.

This clone was seen a few times. Here the CDR3 DNA reads TGTGCCAGCAGTTTAAGTGGGGACAACACAGATACGCAGTATTTT. Protein sequence: CASSLSGDNTDTQYF. The rearrangement links TRBV27 to TRBJ2-3; D perhaps matches TRBD1 (6 bases). CDR3 length equals 15 residues. The V end was cut by 2 bases, the J end by 2 bases, with 11 bases between. Germline CDR1 and CDR2: MNHEY and SMNVEV (reference sequence).

The sample holds one count of this clone. The V call is TRBV28, the J call TRBJ2-7, with 8 bases aligning to TRBD1. Germline V gives CDR1 MDHEN, CDR2 SYDVKM. Germline trimming cut 3 bases from V and 6 bases from J; bases unmatched to any gene: 1. The CDR3 loop spans 12 amino acids. CDR3: CASSFDRGEQYF. In DNA, the CDR3 is TGTGCCAGCAGTTTCGACAGGGGCGAGCAGTACTTC.

CDR3 amino acids: CASRDSGGRTEAFF. CDR3 in DNA: TGTGCCAGCAGAGACTCAGGGGGAAGGACTGAAGCTTTCTTT. This sequence joins TRBV7-2 and TRBJ1-1; 7 nucleotides match TRBD1. The CDR3 covers 14 residues. With V trimmed by 6 bases and J by 5 bases, 9 bases remained unmatched. Germline CDR1 and CDR2: SGHTA and FQGNSA.

V and J are TRBV18 and TRBJ2-2, with D possibly matching TRBD2 (6 bases). CDR3 length: 17 residues. The V end was cut by 2 bases, the J end by 4 bases, with 17 bases between. CDR1 is KGHSH and CDR2 is LQKENI in the germline V gene. Written as DNA, the CDR3 is TGTGCCAGCTCACCAATTATAACCCAGGGAGGCACCGGGGAGCTGTTTTTT. Residues: CASSPIITQGGTGELFF. The full variable domain, rest sourced from reference TRBV18 and TRBJ2-2, is NAGVMQNPRHLVRRRGQEARLRCSPMKGHSHVYWYRQLPEEGLKFMVYLQKENIIDESGMPKERFSAEFPKEGPSILRIQQVVRGDSAAYFCASSPIITQGGTGELFFGEGSRLTVL.

The chain has TRBV4-2 and TRBJ2-3; the match to TRBD2 covers 9 bases. V lost 4 bases to trimming and J lost 2 bases; unmatched junction nucleotides: 7. The CDR3 runs to 16 residues. Germline V gene lookup returns CDR1 LGHNA and CDR2 YNFKEQ. CDR3 DNA: TGTGCCAGCAGCCCCCCCACTAGCGGGCACACAGATACGCAGTATTTT. The encoded protein is CASSPPTSGHTDTQYF.

The J gene is TRBJ1-5, the V gene TRBV27; 8 nucleotides line up with TRBD1. CDR3 length: 14 amino acids. Germline-derived CDR1 and CDR2 are MNHEY and SMNVEV (reference sequence). V gave up 6 bases and J gave up 1 base; unmatched junction bases: 2. CDR3 amino acids: CASSRQGSNQPQHF. The CDR3 DNA reads as TGTGCCAGCAGCAGACAGGGGAGCAATCAGCCCCAGCATTTT.